This TCR beta chain was sequenced for a study of PD-1 blockade in classical Hodgkin lymphoma. Noted time point: cycle 4 day 1 (C4D1), after 6 weeks of nivolumab. Brentuximab vedotin exposure varied, and every patient relapsed after autologous stem cell transplantation. Magnetic negative selection of thawed PBMCs was the method by which CD4+ T cells were purified. This CDR3 is built from 12 residues. The ends were cut back, 7 bases at V and 7 bases at J, with 11 bases in the middle. Germline assignment: CDR1 LNHDA and CDR2 SQIVND (reference sequence). Some clones are missing from TCRdb's copy, which holds only in-frame ones; the method was immunoSEQ multiplex PCR. The sample contains 25,000 to 30,000 clones, 70% to 90% of which appear only once.

Material: CD4+ T cells from blood, obtained before the fourth cycle of nivolumab. The clonotype comes from a human donor with classical Hodgkin lymphoma. The chain links TRBV19 to TRBJ1-5; D not certain. This chain's CDR3 is CASKIGRQPQHF. Here the CDR3 DNA reads TGTGCCAGTAAGATAGGTCGGCAGCCCCAGCATTTT. The variable domain in full, with the rest retrieved from reference TRBV19 and TRBJ1-5, is DGGITQSPKYLFRKEGQNVTLSCEQNLNHDAMYWYRQDPGQGLRLIYYSQIVNDFQKGDIAEGYSVSREKKESFPLTVTSAQKNPTAFYLCASKIGRQPQHFGDGTRLSIL.